Below, 31 T cell receptor beta chains from the same sample are listed, as sequenced in a study of T cell changes during pregnancy in multiple sclerosis (dated by TCRdb to the late 2010s). Receptors were amplified or captured by the immunoSEQ multiplex PCR assay. TCRdb carries this immuneACCESS record with in-frame sequences only. Its versions omit some clonotypes, under half of them owing to an unresolved V gene in the studies checked, with the rest unexplained. The sample table records about 83,000 clones; roughly nine tenths of these occur just once. The ten largest clones add up to 3% to 4% of the sample. The starting material was PBMCs, obtained in the first trimester of pregnancy. These receptor sequences come from a female donor in good health, serving as a control in a pregnancy study. Some clones in this sample may be carry-over from other donors' samples.

The V call is TRBV6-5, the J call TRBJ1-5; 7 bases align to TRBD1. J lost 5 bases, V lost 10 bases, and 11 bases had no gene match. The CDR3 spans 14 residues. The germline CDR1 and CDR2 sequences are MNHEY and SVGAGI. This CDR3 reads CATLASQGDQPQHF. The CDR3 nucleotides are TGTGCCACCCTTGCGTCTCAGGGGGATCAGCCCCAGCATTTT.

The J gene is TRBJ1-5, the V gene TRBV5-1; D is ambiguous. V shed 4 bases and J shed 2 bases, with 13 bases lying between them. Germline CDR1 SGHRS, CDR2 YFSETQ. CDR3 size: 15 residues. CDR3 sequence (DNA): TGCGCCAGCAGCCTTGGAGTTAACGGCAATCAGCCCCAGCATTTT. Amino acid sequence: CASSLGVNGNQPQHF.

Remarks on this clone: Other DNA sequences in the same sample also yield this CDR3. The gene calls are TRBV28 and TRBJ2-7, with 7 bases lining up with TRBD1. Trimming at V came to 3 bases and at J to 2 bases, leaving 4 bases not matched to a gene. This CDR3 spans 14 amino acids. CDR1 MDHEN and CDR2 SYDVKM come from the germline V gene. The CDR3 nucleotides read TGTGCCAGCAGTTTTGGGACAGTCCCCTACGAGCAGTACTTC. It is translated as CASSFGTVPYEQYF.

The genes are TRBV7-2 and TRBJ2-7, with TRBD2 matching over 16 bases. Germline CDR1 is SGHTA and CDR2 is FQGNSA. The CDR3 length is 19 residues. V dropped 2 bases and J dropped 0; count of bases not matched to a gene: 7. The CDR3, as DNA: TGTGCCAGCAGCTTACCCCCGGGACTAGCGGGAGGGAGCTCCTACGAGCAGTACTTC. Translating gives CASSLPPGLAGGSSYEQYF.

The chain links TRBV18 to TRBJ1-2; D is unclear. Germline-derived CDR1 and CDR2 are KGHSH and LQKENI. Trimming shortened V by 2 bases and J by 0 bases, and 7 bases separated the two germline ends. The CDR3 has 14 residues. The CDR3 loop reads CASSPNVANYGYTF. The CDR3 DNA is TGTGCCAGCTCACCAAATGTAGCTAACTATGGCTACACCTTC.

This chain uses TRBV4-2 with TRBJ2-5; possible D gene TRBD2, 6 bases. CDR3 size: 16 residues. Germline CDR1 is LGHNA and CDR2 is YNFKEQ. The V end was cut by 5 bases, the J end by 5 bases, with 21 bases between. CDR3 DNA sequence: TGTGCCAGCAGCGGAACGGTGGGACTCGGGGAGGAGACCCAGTACTTC. Translation: CASSGTVGLGEETQYF.

The chain carries TRBV19 and TRBJ2-5, with 8 bases matching TRBD2. The CDR3 runs to 15 residues. CDR1 is LNHDA, CDR2 SQIVND, per germline (reference sequence). V shed 4 bases and J 4 bases; nucleotides not matched to a gene: 8. The CDR3 sequence is CASSRVAGLGETQYF. CDR3 nucleotides: TGTGCCAGTAGTAGGGTAGCGGGATTGGGAGAGACCCAGTACTTC.

V is TRBV29-1 and J is TRBJ2-7, with a tentative D call TRBD1 (6 bases). Deletions cut 4 bases from V and 0 bases from J, with 10 bases between. CDR1 and CDR2 from the germline V gene are SQVTM and ANQGSEA. This CDR3 has 13 amino acids. CDR3 protein: CSVANRASYEQYF. For the CDR3, the DNA is TGCAGCGTTGCCAACAGGGCCTCCTACGAGCAGTACTTC.

This sequence joins TRBV27 and TRBJ2-7; D possibly corresponds to TRBD2 (6 bases). Germline CDR1 and CDR2: MNHEY and SMNVEV (reference sequence). V lost 0 bases, J lost 7 bases, and 13 bases lay in between. The CDR3 loop spans 14 amino acids. The chain's CDR3 is CASSLSSGSWEQYF. DNA of the CDR3: TGTGCCAGCAGTTTATCTTCCGGGAGTTGGGAGCAGTACTTC.

The rearrangement joins TRBV28 to TRBJ2-1, with D perhaps TRBD2 (7 bases). Per germline, CDR1 MDHEN and CDR2 SYDVKM. The V end lost 5 bases, the J end lost 0 bases, and 20 bases lay between the germline ends. The CDR3 covers 18 residues. The CDR3 DNA sequence: TGTGCCAGCAGTCCTTCGGCCGGGGGGCCAAGCTCCTACAATGAGCAGTTCTTC. As protein: CASSPSAGGPSSYNEQFF.

The chain couples TRBV9 to TRBJ1-2; D is perhaps TRBD1 (5 bases). This CDR3 has 15 residues. The V gene lost 6 bases and the J gene lost 0 bases, with 15 bases spanning the gap. Germline V gene lookup returns CDR1 SGDLS and CDR2 YYNGEE. Here the CDR3 DNA reads TGTGCCAGCACTATTTTATTGACAGCTAACTATGGCTACACCTTC. Translated: CASTILLTANYGYTF.

The chain recombines TRBV5-6 with TRBJ2-2, with 7 nucleotides matching TRBD2. This CDR3 region has 16 residues. V gave up 2 bases and J gave up 0 bases; unmatched junction bases: 4. Germline V gene sequence: CDR1 SGHDT, CDR2 YYEEEE. CDR3 in DNA: TGTGCCAGCAGCTTTTATGCGGGAGCGAACACCGGGGAGCTGTTTTTT. Its protein is CASSFYAGANTGELFF.

In this sample, this clone turned up once. The gene calls are TRBV4-1 and TRBJ2-3; 8 nucleotides match TRBD2. Trimming cost V 5 bases and J 1 base; bases outside gene matches: 8. CDR3 length: 16 residues. Germline-derived CDR1 and CDR2 are MGHRA and YSYEKL. DNA for the CDR3: TGCGCCAGCAGCGGGGGCCGGCGGGGGGGCACAGATACGCAGTATTTT. Residues: CASSGGRRGGTDTQYF.

This clone has a single count. The CDR3 bases are TGTGCCAGCAGGACTAGCGGAACCTACGAGCAGTACTTC. Encoded protein: CASRTSGTYEQYF. This sequence joins TRBV28 and TRBJ2-7; 9 bases agree with TRBD2. After removal of 6 bases from V and 2 bases from J, the junction contained 2 bases not matched to a gene. The CDR3 extends over 13 amino acids. The germline gives CDR1 MDHEN, CDR2 SYDVKM.

This clone was detected only a few times. The chain carries TRBV7-9 and TRBJ2-7; D is possibly TRBD1 (6 bases). Germline V gene sequence: CDR1 SEHNR, CDR2 FQNEAQ (reference sequence). Trimming shortened V by 5 bases and J by 5 bases, and 13 bases separated the two germline ends. The CDR3 is made up of 13 amino acids. CDR3 sequence: CASSHTGFDEQYF. In DNA, the CDR3 is TGTGCCAGCAGCCATACAGGGTTTGACGAGCAGTACTTC.

For the CDR3, the DNA is TGTGCCAGCAGTTTGGAAGCGGTAAACTACAATGAGCAGTTCTTC. Translated, it gives CASSLEAVNYNEQFF. The chain employs TRBV28 and TRBJ2-1; D possibly corresponds to TRBD2 (5 bases). V lost 3 bases, J lost 3 bases, and 12 bases lay in between. CDR3 length: 15 residues. CDR1 and CDR2 from the germline V gene are MDHEN and SYDVKM.

V gene TRBV7-2 combines with J gene TRBJ2-7; D might be TRBD1 (6 bases). The V gene's germline CDR1 is SGHTA and CDR2 FQGNSA. This CDR3 contains 15 residues. The V end lost 3 bases, the J end lost 5 bases, and 17 bases lay between the germline ends. DNA for the CDR3: TGTGCCAGCAGCTTCGTGGGACATGGCGACCACGAGCAGTACTTC. It encodes CASSFVGHGDHEQYF.

J is TRBJ1-1 and V is TRBV29-1; D possibly corresponds to TRBD1 (5 bases). With 7 bases removed from V and 4 bases from J, the gap between germline ends came to 16 bases. The CDR3 is 13 residues long. Germline CDR1 and CDR2: SQVTM and ANQGSEA. The CDR3 region is CSGLGGRGTEAFF. The CDR3 nucleotides read TGCAGCGGGTTGGGGGGACGAGGCACTGAAGCTTTCTTT.

V gene TRBV4-3 combines with J gene TRBJ2-1, with D possibly TRBD2 on 6 matching bases. This CDR3 is built from 16 residues. Looked up from germline, CDR1 is LGHNA and CDR2 is YSLEER. The V gene lost 0 bases and the J gene lost 9 bases, with 18 bases spanning the gap. CDR3 sequence reads: CASSQDWLGGFSEQFF. The CDR3 nucleotides are TGCGCCAGCAGCCAAGACTGGCTAGGAGGGTTCAGTGAGCAGTTCTTC.

J is TRBJ1-1 and V is TRBV28, with a weak D call TRBD1 (5 bases). The V end was cut by 7 bases, the J end by 1 base, with 10 bases between. From germline, CDR1 is MDHEN and CDR2 SYDVKM. The CDR3 runs 13 residues. The CDR3 reads CASKDNSNTEAFF. The CDR3 DNA reads TGTGCCAGCAAGGACAACTCGAACACTGAAGCTTTCTTT.

Only a few counts were recorded for this clone. The genes are TRBV6-6 and TRBJ2-5; 14 nucleotides line up with TRBD2. Germline V gene sequence: CDR1 MNHNY, CDR2 SVGAGI (reference sequence). The CDR3 has 14 amino acids. Trimming removed 4 bases from V and 7 bases from J; junction bases left unmatched: 2. The CDR3 loop is CASSLGLAGVTQYF. The CDR3 DNA reads as TGTGCCAGCAGTTTGGGACTAGCGGGGGTGACCCAGTACTTC.

The chain combines TRBV6-1 with TRBJ1-1; D gene ambiguous. The CDR3 is 14 residues long. V gave up 5 bases and J gave up 0 bases, with 10 bases separating them. Germline V gene data show CDR1 as MNHNS and CDR2 as SASEGT. Written as DNA, the CDR3 is TGTGCCAGCAGTCTATCTAGACTGAACACTGAAGCTTTCTTT. Encoded protein: CASSLSRLNTEAFF.

This clone occurred once. The chain couples TRBV7-8 to TRBJ2-3, with 9 bases lining up with TRBD2. The CDR3 length is 14 residues. Unmatched junction bases numbered 2, after V lost 2 bases and J lost 5 bases. The germline CDR1 and CDR2 sequences are SGHVS and FQNEAQ. CDR3 region: CASSLWTSVDTQYF. DNA of the CDR3: TGTGCCAGCAGCTTATGGACTAGCGTAGATACGCAGTATTTT.

J is TRBJ1-1 and V is TRBV28; the match to TRBD1 covers 10 bases. CDR1 and CDR2 from the germline V gene are MDHEN and SYDVKM. The CDR3 loop spans 15 amino acids. V dropped 6 bases and J dropped 3; count of bases not matched to a gene: 7. CDR3: CASRPGTGEYTEAFF. In DNA, the CDR3 is TGTGCCAGCAGACCCGGGACAGGGGAATACACTGAAGCTTTCTTT.

In DNA form, the CDR3 reads TGTGCCAGCAGTTTAGCAGGGGGCTACGAGCAGTACTTC. It translates to CASSLAGGYEQYF. The rearrangement joins TRBV28 to TRBJ2-7, with 7 bases aligning to TRBD1. The V gene end was trimmed by 2 bases and the J gene end by 3 bases; junction bases not matched to a gene: 1. The length of the CDR3 is 13 residues. CDR1 is MDHEN, CDR2 SYDVKM, per germline. Full variable domain (outside the CDR3, taken from reference TRBV28 and TRBJ2-7): DVKVTQSSRYLVKRTGEKVFLECVQDMDHENMFWYRQDPGLGLRLIYFSYDVKMKEKGDIPEGYSVSREKKERFSLILESASTNQTSMYLCASSLAGGYEQYFGPGTRLTVT.

The chain couples TRBV5-4 to TRBJ2-5; 8 positions agree with TRBD2. Germline CDR1 reads SGHNT; CDR2 reads YYREEE (reference sequence). CDR3 length: 14 amino acids. The trim removed 4 bases at V and 1 base at J, leaving 3 bases unmatched. The CDR3 loop is CASSPTSGQETQYF. The CDR3 coding sequence is TGTGCCAGCAGCCCCACTAGCGGCCAAGAGACCCAGTACTTC.

J is TRBJ2-1 and V is TRBV4-2, with unresolved D. This CDR3 spans 15 amino acids. Between the trimmed V and J ends, which lost 0 bases and 1 base, there was a span of 7 bases. Per germline, CDR1 LGHNA and CDR2 YNFKEQ. CDR3 sequence (DNA): TGTGCCAGCAGCCAAGAGCAGCGATCCTACAATGAGCAGTTCTTC. It specifies CASSQEQRSYNEQFF.

V usage is TRBV6-6 and J usage is TRBJ1-5; possibly TRBD1 for D (6 bases). The germline V and J ends were trimmed by 8 bases and 3 bases, with 14 bases remaining between them. The CDR3 contains 14 residues. Germline loops: CDR1 MNHNY, CDR2 SVGAGI (reference sequence). The chain's CDR3 is CASLKGHDNQPQHF. The CDR3 DNA is TGTGCCAGCCTTAAGGGACACGACAATCAGCCCCAGCATTTT.

This sequence joins TRBV29-1 and TRBJ2-4, with D possibly matching TRBD1 (6 bases). Per the germline V gene, CDR1 is SQVTM and CDR2 is ANQGSEA. The CDR3 is 15 residues long. The CDR3 nucleotides read TGCACCCCTCCTCGGGACAAAGGTGCCAAAAACATTCAGTACTTC. Amino acid sequence: CTPPRDKGAKNIQYF.

V and J are TRBV11-1 and TRBJ2-5, with 10 bases aligning to TRBD2. The ends lost 5 bases at V and 5 bases at J; junction bases unmatched: 14. This CDR3 contains 17 residues. The germline CDR1 and CDR2 sequences are SGHAT and FQDESV (reference sequence). The CDR3 sequence is CASSKGGERGGRETQYF. The CDR3 DNA sequence: TGTGCCAGCAGCAAAGGGGGGGAGCGGGGGGGCCGGGAGACCCAGTACTTC.

The gene calls are TRBV6-5 and TRBJ2-6; 7 nucleotides agree with TRBD2. This CDR3 contains 14 residues. The V and J ends lost 7 bases and 4 bases, in that order; junction bases with no gene match: 4. Germline V lookup: CDR1 MNHEY, CDR2 SVGAGI. The CDR3 DNA reads as TGTGCCAGCACGGGGGGTCCCGGGGCCAACGTCCTGACTTTC. Translated: CASTGGPGANVLTF.